This T cell receptor beta chain was identified in a study of shared clonotypes between healthy human individuals. General study results and limits: An effect of sequencing depth on clonotype sharing among donors was expected.

As for this clone: The target antigen is unknown.

Deep-level settings were used for running the assay. Libraries were prepared by immunoSEQ multiplex PCR; TCRdb keeps only in-frame clonotypes and omits some of them. The profile shows around 500,000 clones, around 80% of them singletons. The study enrolled healthy HIV-negative adults without recent acute infections or vaccinations as donors. The CDR3 sequence is 15 residues long. Trimming removed 4 bases from V and 4 bases from J, with 18 bases in between. Germline-derived CDR1 and CDR2 are SGHRS and YFSETQ. This chain joins TRBV5-1 and TRBJ2-7, with D possibly matching TRBD2 (5 bases). The receptor was derived from a woman in her thirties or forties in good health. Some clones in this sample may be carry-over from other donors' samples. The sample was PBMCs. CDR3 sequence (DNA): TGCGCCAGCAGCCCGCCGGGATCGAGAAAATACGAGCAGTACTTC. Encoded protein: CASSPPGSRKYEQYF.